The 7 T cell receptor beta chains listed next were all sequenced from one sample in a study of shared clonotypes between healthy human individuals. The protocol was immunoSEQ multiplex PCR, while the TCRdb copy is restricted to in-frame clones and leaves out a portion. This table has hundreds of thousands of clones, 92% appearing once. Naive CD8 populations comprised CD45RO-negative cells positively selected for CCR7, excluding terminally differentiated effector memory CD45RA+ cells. Material for sequencing was naive CD8+ T cells sorted from blood. The receptors stem from a man in his thirties or forties in good health.

This chain connects TRBV2 to TRBJ1-2, with 10 positions matching TRBD1. The junction had 11 bases not matched to a gene; V was cut back by 8 bases and J by 2 bases. This CDR3 region has 16 residues. Germline CDR1 and CDR2: SNHLY and FYNNEI. CDR3 in amino acids: CASQRSPGQGNYGYTF. CDR3 sequence (DNA): TGTGCCAGCCAAAGGTCCCCGGGACAGGGGAACTATGGCTACACCTTC.

The V gene is TRBV19, the J gene TRBJ1-5; D perhaps matches TRBD1 (6 bases). The CDR3 loop spans 14 amino acids. Germline CDR1 and CDR2: LNHDA and SQIVND (reference sequence). V lost 9 bases to trimming and J lost 6 bases, with 18 bases between them. The CDR3 region has the DNA TGTGCCAGCAACCCAGGGGCGAGGGTTCAGCCCCAGCATTTT. Translating it yields CASNPGARVQPQHF.

The genes are TRBV30 and TRBJ2-1; D might be TRBD2 (5 bases). In germline, CDR1 is GTSNPN, CDR2 SVGIG (reference sequence). V was shortened by 5 bases and J by 5 bases, with 13 bases between the two germline ends. The CDR3 runs to 13 residues. CDR3 DNA sequence: TGTGCCTGGTACCGTGAGGGTGACAATGAGCAGTTCTTC. Its translation is CAWYREGDNEQFF.

Points on this clone: The junction does not match germline at one end; this may be a read error. The chain joins TRBV10-2 to TRBJ2-3, with 7 bases identical to TRBD2. CDR1 and CDR2 (germline): WSHSY, SAAADI. The CDR3 extends over 15 amino acids. The CDR3 here is CASSSGLAVTDTQYF. CDR3 coding DNA: TGTGCCAGCAGTTCGGGCCTAGCGGTTACAGATACGCAGTATTTT.

The rearrangement links TRBV6-5 to TRBJ1-1; possibly TRBD1 for D (6 bases). V was shortened by 7 bases and J by 0 bases, with 15 bases between the two germline ends. Per germline, CDR1 MNHEY and CDR2 SVGAGI. This CDR3 has 15 residues. DNA for the CDR3: TGTGCCAGCAAACTAACAGGGTACGTGAACACTGAAGCTTTCTTT. The encoded protein is CASKLTGYVNTEAFF.

This chain joins TRBV9 and TRBJ2-7; a weak D match, TRBD1 (7 bases). The V end lost 0 bases, the J end lost 6 bases, and 13 bases lay between the germline ends. Germline CDR1 reads SGDLS; CDR2 reads YYNGEE. The CDR3 totals 14 residues. DNA of the CDR3: TGTGCCAGCAGCGTAGGCGGGACAGAGCTCGAGCAGTACTTC. It translates to CASSVGGTELEQYF.

J is TRBJ2-2 and V is TRBV5-1; D uncertain. Trimming took 5 bases from V and 2 from J, leaving 13 bases between them. CDR3 length equals 15 residues. CDR1 is SGHRS and CDR2 is YFSETQ in the germline V gene. CDR3 in amino acids: CASRATGLNTGELFF. The DNA for the CDR3 is TGCGCCAGCAGGGCTACCGGGCTCAACACCGGGGAGCTGTTTTTT.